This entry lists 14 T cell receptor beta chains sequenced from one sample in a study of T cell responses to AZD1222 COVID-19 vaccine. Sequencing used immunoSEQ multiplex PCR; TCRdb keeps in-frame clones, though not all of them. Of roughly 20,000 clones listed, approximately 81% were seen once; the top ten hold about 16%. This specimen was peripheral blood, taken 28 days after the second AZD1222 dose. The origin of the receptors is an adult who received the AZD1222 COVID-19 vaccine.

This chain uses TRBV29-1 with TRBJ2-2; TRBD2 agrees at 8 bases. CDR1 SQVTM and CDR2 ANQGSEA come from the germline V gene. CDR3 size: 14 residues. The V gene end was trimmed by 4 bases and the J gene end by 5 bases; junction bases not matched to a gene: 6. The CDR3 bases are TGCAGCGTTGGGGGGATAGCGGGGACCGGGGAGCTGTTTTTT. Protein: CSVGGIAGTGELFF.

The V gene is TRBV7-2, the J gene TRBJ2-1; D is unresolved. The V and J ends lost 1 base and 6 bases respectively, with 7 bases between them. CDR3 size: 13 residues. In germline, CDR1 is SGHTA, CDR2 FQGNSA. CDR3 in amino acids: CASSLGPSNEQFF. The CDR3 DNA is TGTGCCAGCAGCTTAGGACCCAGCAATGAGCAGTTCTTC.

The V call is TRBV3-1 (or the pseudogene TRBV3-2), the J call TRBJ1-3; TRBD1 agrees at 7 bases. Germline V CDR1 and CDR2: LGHDT, YNNKEL (reference sequence). With 3 bases clipped from V and 2 bases from J, the junction kept 7 bases outside the gene matches. This CDR3 region has 16 residues. CDR3 sequence: CASSHHRGTAGNTIYF. The DNA of the CDR3 is TGTGCCAGCAGCCATCACAGGGGAACGGCTGGAAACACCATATATTTT.

The V call is TRBV6-6, the J call TRBJ1-2; TRBD1 matches at 8 bases. Trimming removed 2 bases from V and 6 bases from J; junction bases left unmatched: 8. The CDR3 totals 15 residues. From germline, CDR1 is MNHNY and CDR2 SVGAGI (reference sequence). The CDR3 loop is CASSYGGRGLDGYTF. In nucleotides, the CDR3 is TGTGCCAGCAGTTACGGGGGCAGGGGGCTGGATGGCTACACCTTC.

This clone occurred once. The chain recombines TRBV5-8 with TRBJ2-2; D could derive from TRBD1 or TRBD2 (5 bases each). V lost 1 base and J lost 5, with 15 bases in between. Germline V gene data show CDR1 as SGHTS and CDR2 as YDEGEE. The CDR3 runs to 16 residues. CDR3 in amino acids: CASSLWRIGGTGELFF. In DNA, the CDR3 is TGTGCCAGCAGCTTGTGGCGGATTGGGGGAACCGGGGAGCTGTTTTTT.

The V gene is TRBV7-8, the J gene TRBJ1-5; D ambiguous. Trimming stripped 3 bases from V and 6 bases from J, with 12 bases between. Germline V gene data show CDR1 as SGHVS and CDR2 as FQNEAQ. This CDR3 has 14 amino acids. As DNA, the CDR3 is TGTGCCAGCAGCTTTTCGACGACCGGTCAGCCCCAGCATTTT. This encodes CASSFSTTGQPQHF. Looking up the rest from reference TRBV7-8 and TRBJ1-5 gives the full variable domain: GAGVSQSPRYKVAKRGQDVALRCDPISGHVSLFWYQQALGQGPEFLTYFQNEAQLDKSGLPSDRFFAERPEGSVSTLKIQRTQQEDSAVYLCASSFSTTGQPQHFGDGTRLSIL.

CDR3 sequence: CASSAPGVEETQYF. The CDR3 nucleotides read TGTGCCAGCAGCGCCCCGGGGGTGGAAGAGACCCAGTACTTC. This chain uses TRBV6-5 with TRBJ2-5; TRBD2 might be the D (6 bases). CDR3 size: 14 residues. Germline V gene data show CDR1 as MNHEY and CDR2 as SVGAGI. Trimming stripped 6 bases from V and 3 bases from J, with 14 bases between.

The V call is TRBV2, the J call TRBJ1-5; D uncertain. Germline values: CDR1 SNHLY, CDR2 FYNNEI. There are 15 residues in the CDR3. The ends were cut back, 0 bases at V and 2 bases at J, with 8 bases in the middle. CDR3 sequence (DNA): TGTGCCAGCAGTGAAGCCGGGTTCGGCAATCAGCCCCAGCATTTT. It specifies CASSEAGFGNQPQHF.

This clone showed up just a few times. The V call is TRBV27, the J call TRBJ1-3, with TRBD1 matching 10 bases. Trimming at V came to 3 bases and at J to 7 bases, leaving 6 bases not matched to a gene. Germline V gene data show CDR1 as MNHEY and CDR2 as SMNVEV (reference sequence). The CDR3 length is 15 residues. The CDR3: CASSFIGQGVNTIYF. CDR3 sequence (DNA): TGTGCCAGCAGTTTTATAGGACAGGGGGTGAACACCATATATTTT.

This chain connects TRBV11-2 to TRBJ2-7; 8 bases fit TRBD2. The germline V gene has CDR1 SGHAT and CDR2 FQNNGV. V lost 1 base to trimming and J lost 1 base; unmatched junction nucleotides: 9. The CDR3 is 17 amino acids. The CDR3 loop is CASSLGRLATRSYEQYF. CDR3 sequence (DNA): TGTGCCAGCAGCTTAGGTCGACTAGCGACGAGATCCTACGAGCAGTACTTC.

In this sample, this clone turned up a few times. The V gene is TRBV13, the J gene TRBJ1-4; the D gene is possibly TRBD1 (5 bases). The length of the CDR3 is 14 residues. V lost 3 bases and J lost 6, with 11 bases in between. Looked up from germline, CDR1 is PRHDT and CDR2 is FYEKMQ (reference sequence). CDR3 sequence: CASSFGTEDEKLFF. The CDR3 bases are TGTGCCAGCAGCTTTGGGACGGAGGATGAAAAACTGTTTTTT.

The chain carries TRBV5-1 and TRBJ2-2, with a possible D match to TRBD2 (6 bases). From germline, CDR1 is SGHRS and CDR2 YFSETQ. This CDR3 is 14 amino acids long. V shed 7 bases and J shed 6 bases, with 16 bases lying between them. The CDR3 spells CASGRSGGPGELFF. The CDR3 DNA follows: TGCGCCAGCGGGAGGTCGGGCGGTCCCGGGGAGCTGTTTTTT.

This clone was detected only a few times. The gene calls are TRBV10-3 and TRBJ2-7, with D maybe TRBD1 (5 bases). Trimming pared 2 bases from V and 5 bases from J, leaving 7 bases between. Germline values: CDR1 ENHRY, CDR2 SYGVKD. There are 12 residues in the CDR3. The CDR3 here is CAISEVGDEQYF. In DNA, the CDR3 is TGTGCCATCAGTGAGGTAGGGGACGAGCAGTACTTC.

The chain recombines TRBV29-1 with TRBJ1-4; D not resolved. From germline, CDR1 is SQVTM and CDR2 ANQGSEA. The CDR3 runs 12 residues. Trimming took off 7 bases at V and 7 bases at J, with 13 bases between the two ends. The CDR3 coding sequence is TGCAGCGCCGGGAGCGGTCGTGAAAAACTGTTTTTT. It translates to CSAGSGREKLFF.